This T cell receptor (beta chain) is drawn from a study of shared clonotypes between healthy human individuals. This CDR3 is 12 amino acids long. CDR1 and CDR2 from the germline V gene are MDHEN and SYDVKM. V was trimmed by 3 bases and J by 5 bases, leaving 8 bases between them. Naive CD8 cells were CD45RO-negative, positively selected for CCR7, excluding terminally differentiated effector memory CD45RA+ cells. Here immunoSEQ multiplex PCR was the method, and the copy in TCRdb shows in-frame clones only, minus some. The table shows approximately 590,000 clones, with less than 97% occurring only once.

The rearrangement uses TRBV28 and TRBJ2-7; the D is unclear. This clonotype originated in a woman in her twenties or thirties in good health. The source material was naive CD8+ T cells sorted from blood. The CDR3 bases are TGTGCCAGCAGTTTCCGAGCCCACGAGCAGTACTTC. Its protein is CASSFRAHEQYF.